Below are 14 T cell receptor beta chains sequenced from a single sample in a study of T-cell reconstitution after alpha-beta-depleted transplantation in children (dated by TCRdb to the mid-2010s). Receptor libraries were prepared by PCR. Sequenced using an Illumina HiSeq 2500. To normalize quantification of the TCRbeta repertoire, the TCR libraries were built with molecular barcoding that relied on unique molecular identifiers. The raw public data were reprocessed by TCRdb itself: fastp quality trimming at Q25, MiXCR clonotype calling, in-frame beta chains only. Duplicate CDR3 protein sequences are folded into a single record with the most common DNA and genes. The sample table shows fewer than 400,000 distinct CDR3 sequences, and roughly 22% are seen once. 3% to 4.5% of the sample goes to the ten largest clones. The starting material was PBMCs from the stem cell graft donor, obtained from the stem cell graft. The receptors come from a human donor who donated a stem cell graft to a child with acute myeloid leukemia.

J is TRBJ2-7 and V is TRBV6-1; no firm D call. V lost 1 base and J 3 bases, leaving 13 bases between the germline ends. This CDR3 is 15 amino acids long. Germline CDR1 reads MNHNS; CDR2 reads SASEGT. The CDR3 reads CASSEVPGLFYEQYF. The CDR3 bases are TGTGCCAGCAGTGAAGTTCCGGGTCTTTTCTACGAGCAGTACTTC.

This clonotype was detected ten times or more. The chain couples TRBV28 to TRBJ2-7; TRBD2 matches at 9 bases. The CDR3 runs to 17 residues. Germline V gene lookup returns CDR1 MDHEN and CDR2 SYDVKM. J lost 2 bases, V lost 5 bases, and 13 bases had no gene match. The CDR3 nucleotides read TGTGCCAGCAGTCGAACCACCCTGACTAGCGGAACCTACGAGCAGTACTTC. It translates to CASSRTTLTSGTYEQYF.

The chain recombines TRBV13 with TRBJ2-1; D is perhaps TRBD2 (6 bases). Germline CDR1 is PRHDT and CDR2 is FYEKMQ (reference sequence). V was pared by 11 bases and J by 9 bases, with 20 bases between. The CDR3 runs to 13 residues. The CDR3 spells CADSEGSRSEQFF. The CDR3 DNA sequence: TGTGCCGACTCGGAGGGATCCCGCAGTGAGCAGTTCTTC.

The chain joins TRBV5-1 to TRBJ2-7; D possibly corresponds to TRBD1 (7 bases). The CDR3 is 14 residues long. CDR1 is SGHRS, CDR2 YFSETQ, per germline. Trimming pared 4 bases from V and 3 bases from J, leaving 14 bases between. The CDR3 DNA follows: TGCGCCAGCAGCCTAGGACAGGACTACTACGAGCAGTACTTC. Translated: CASSLGQDYYEQYF.

This clonotype was counted a few times. The chain links TRBV4-3 to TRBJ2-7, with 7 bases lining up with TRBD1. This CDR3 contains 15 residues. Germline V gene data show CDR1 as LGHNA and CDR2 as YSLEER. V dropped 0 bases and J dropped 1; count of bases not matched to a gene: 3. CDR3 bases: TGCGCCAGCAGCCAAGAAAAGGGACAGTCCTACGAGCAGTACTTC. As protein: CASSQEKGQSYEQYF.

This clonotype has a count of ten or more. V is TRBV7-9 and J is TRBJ2-7; D is possibly TRBD1 or TRBD2 (5 bases each). There are 12 residues in the CDR3. CDR1 SEHNR and CDR2 FQNEAQ come from the germline V gene (reference sequence). V was trimmed by 1 base and J by 5 bases, leaving 6 bases between them. CDR3 region: CASSLVGDEQYF. In DNA form, the CDR3 reads TGTGCCAGCAGCTTAGTGGGGGACGAGCAGTACTTC.

In its sample, this clonotype was seen a few times. The J gene is TRBJ2-7, the V gene TRBV21-1; the table names TRBD2, a call not compared with the DNA. TRBV21-1 is given as a pseudogene. The length of the CDR3 is 14 residues. The chain's CDR3 is CASSRGGNLYEQYF. CDR3 DNA sequence: TGTGCCAGCAGCAGAGGCGGGAACCTCTACGAGCAGTACTTC.

The chain is built from TRBV6-5 and TRBJ2-5, with TRBD2 as a possible D gene (5 bases). This CDR3 comprises 18 residues. V gave up 4 bases and J gave up 9 bases, with 30 bases separating them. Germline V gene data show CDR1 as MNHEY and CDR2 as SVGAGI. CDR3 sequence reads: CASSSAQGRLPELASQYF. The CDR3 DNA reads as TGTGCCAGCAGTTCGGCTCAAGGTCGGCTACCCGAATTAGCGTCCCAGTACTTC.

This chain joins TRBV12-3 or TRBV12-4 and TRBJ2-7; TRBD1 agrees at 10 bases. Trimming at V came to 7 bases and at J to 4 bases, leaving 10 bases not matched to a gene. This CDR3 contains 15 residues. The CDR3 DNA reads as TGTGCCAGCAACAAGGGGGGACAGGGGACATACGAGCAGTACTTC. The encoded protein is CASNKGGQGTYEQYF.

This clonotype was found a few times. At one end, the junction sequence differs from germline, possibly due to a read error. This chain uses TRBV28 with TRBJ2-1, with 9 positions matching TRBD2. Per the germline V gene, CDR1 is MDHEN and CDR2 is SYDVKM. The CDR3 covers 12 residues. The CDR3 reads CASSFSGRVGIF. The CDR3 nucleotides read TGTGCCAGCAGTTTTAGCGGGAGAGTTGGTATCTTC.

This clonotype was seen a handful of times. The rearrangement links TRBV7-2 to TRBJ2-2, with D tentatively TRBD1 or TRBD2 (5 bases each). Looked up from germline, CDR1 is SGHTA and CDR2 is FQGNSA. Trimming stripped 1 base from V and 7 bases from J, with 13 bases between. This CDR3 spans 15 amino acids. The DNA for the CDR3 is TGTGCCAGCAGCTTAGAAGGGACCGCAGGCGGGGAGCTGTTTTTT. Its translation is CASSLEGTAGGELFF.

This clonotype occurred a few times. The chain couples TRBV27 to TRBJ1-5; D is unresolved. The germline V gene has CDR1 MNHEY and CDR2 SMNVEV (reference sequence). The CDR3 loop spans 14 amino acids. V was shortened by 5 bases and J by 1 base, with 9 bases between the two germline ends. CDR3 loop: CASSPERSNQPQHF. DNA of the CDR3: TGTGCCAGCAGTCCGGAACGGAGCAATCAGCCCCAGCATTTT.

V is TRBV15 and J is TRBJ2-3, with 9 positions matching TRBD1. Losses at the gene ends were 6 bases for V and 1 base for J; bases not matched to a gene: 5. Per germline, CDR1 LNHNV and CDR2 YYDKDF (reference sequence). The CDR3 covers 15 residues. The CDR3 sequence is CATSWTGEGTDTQYF. As DNA, the CDR3 is TGTGCCACCAGTTGGACAGGGGAGGGCACAGATACGCAGTATTTT.

This CDR3 is CSVETSYPNEQFF. For the CDR3, the DNA is TGCAGTGTAGAGACTAGCTACCCCAATGAGCAGTTCTTC. The genes are TRBV20-1 and TRBJ2-1; TRBD2 aligns across 7 bases. The CDR3 is 13 amino acids. With V trimmed by 7 bases and J by 6 bases, 9 bases remained unmatched. Germline V CDR1 and CDR2: DFQATT, SNEGSKA (reference sequence).